Below, 27 T cell receptor beta chains from the same sample are listed, as sequenced in a study of cytomegalovirus exposure and HLA in healthy donors. Data came from immunoSEQ multiplex PCR; TCRdb stores just in-frame clones and leaves some out. In the table there are a few hundred thousand clones, just over 85% of which are singletons. The sequenced sample was PBMCs. The receptors shown here come from a woman aged 18-35 years in good health and CMV-seronegative.

The V and J genes are TRBV4-2 and TRBJ2-1; 8 bases fit TRBD2. In germline, CDR1 is LGHNA, CDR2 YNFKEQ. This CDR3 comprises 15 residues. Germline trimming cut 4 bases from V and 3 bases from J; bases unmatched to any gene: 5. The CDR3 region has the DNA TGTGCCAGCAGCCCGGGACTAGTAAGCTACAATGAGCAGTTCTTC. It translates to CASSPGLVSYNEQFF.

This sequence joins TRBV5-1 and TRBJ2-7; a weak D match, TRBD2 (5 bases). The CDR3 covers 16 residues. Between the trimmed V and J ends, which lost 2 bases and 0 bases, there was a span of 15 bases. Germline values: CDR1 SGHRS, CDR2 YFSETQ. CDR3: CASSFLRTVLSYEQYF. Written as DNA, the CDR3 is TGCGCCAGCAGCTTCCTAAGGACTGTTCTCTCCTACGAGCAGTACTTC.

This clone was found once. This chain links TRBV5-6 with TRBJ2-7, with 8 bases aligning to TRBD2. The V and J ends lost 0 bases and 0 bases, in that order; junction bases with no gene match: 5. Germline V gives CDR1 SGHDT, CDR2 YYEEEE. The CDR3 contains 16 residues. The DNA for the CDR3 is TGTGCCAGCAGCTTGGTGGGGGGGACTAGCTCCTACGAGCAGTACTTC. Translated, it gives CASSLVGGTSSYEQYF.

V and J are TRBV15 and TRBJ1-1; perhaps TRBD1 as D (6 bases). Germline CDR1 reads LNHNV; CDR2 reads YYDKDF (reference sequence). V was shortened by 0 bases and J by 5 bases, with 13 bases between the two germline ends. This CDR3 has 15 residues. CDR3 amino acids: CATSRDGGAQTEAFF. Written as DNA, the CDR3 is TGTGCCACCAGCAGAGATGGGGGGGCGCAAACTGAAGCTTTCTTT. The full variable domain, its missing parts supplied by reference TRBV15 and TRBJ1-1, is DAMVIQNPRYQVTQFGKPVTLSCSQTLNHNVMYWYQQKSSQAPKLLFHYYDKDFNNEADTPDNFQSRRPNTSFCFLDIRSPGLGDTAMYLCATSRDGGAQTEAFFGQGTRLTVV.

The CDR3 protein is CASSRDYWGLEQFF. In nucleotides, the CDR3 is TGTGCCAGCAGCCGGGACTACTGGGGGCTTGAGCAGTTCTTC. The rearrangement uses TRBV6-4 and TRBJ2-1, with D perhaps matching TRBD2 (7 bases). CDR1 and CDR2 (germline): MRHNA, SNTAGT. The CDR3 is 14 amino acids. Trimming cost V 6 bases and J 9 bases, with 18 bases left between them.

V usage is TRBV6-5 and J usage is TRBJ2-2; 9 bases align to TRBD1. The germline V gene has CDR1 MNHEY and CDR2 SVGAGI. The CDR3 is 14 residues long. After removal of 8 bases from V and 3 bases from J, the junction contained 4 bases not matched to a gene. The CDR3 spells CASRRDRDTGELFF. The CDR3 region has the DNA TGTGCCAGCCGCCGGGACAGGGACACCGGGGAGCTGTTTTTT.

The rearrangement links TRBV5-1 to TRBJ1-1; no clear D. In germline, CDR1 is SGHRS, CDR2 YFSETQ. Trimming pared 7 bases from V and 4 bases from J, leaving 11 bases between. This CDR3 region has 12 residues. This CDR3 reads CASRTGGTEAFF. The CDR3 DNA is TGCGCCAGCCGCACCGGTGGCACTGAAGCTTTCTTT.

This chain joins TRBV5-4 and TRBJ2-7, with D maybe TRBD1 (5 bases). V gave up 4 bases and J gave up 2 bases, with 13 bases separating them. The V gene's germline CDR1 is SGHNT and CDR2 YYREEE (reference sequence). The CDR3 runs 14 residues. CDR3 residues: CASSIQGITYEQYF. In DNA, the CDR3 is TGTGCCAGCAGCATCCAGGGCATCACCTACGAGCAGTACTTC. The whole variable domain, remainder taken from reference TRBV5-4 and TRBJ2-7, is ETGVTQSPTHLIKTRGQQVTLRCSSQSGHNTVSWYQQALGQGPQFIFQYYREEENGRGNFPPRFSGLQFPNYSSELNVNALELDDSALYLCASSIQGITYEQYFGPGTRLTVT.

The chain is built from TRBV6-1 and TRBJ1-5; D gene ambiguous. Germline V gene lookup returns CDR1 MNHNS and CDR2 SASEGT. The CDR3 is 13 amino acids. V lost 4 bases and J 5 bases, leaving 9 bases between the germline ends. CDR3 region: CASSVQEDQPQHF. CDR3 coding DNA: TGTGCCAGCAGTGTTCAAGAGGATCAGCCCCAGCATTTT.

This clone is a singleton in its sample. The V and J genes are TRBV6-5 and TRBJ1-1; 10 nucleotides match TRBD1. V dropped 1 base and J dropped 7; count of bases not matched to a gene: 6. This CDR3 comprises 15 residues. Germline CDR1 reads MNHEY; CDR2 reads SVGAGI. The CDR3 DNA reads as TGTGCCAGCAGTTACTTGGGACAGGGGCACCTTGAAGCTTTCTTT. It codes for CASSYLGQGHLEAFF.

This chain joins TRBV30 and TRBJ2-7, with TRBD1 identical over 11 bases. This CDR3 is 14 amino acids long. CDR1 GTSNPN and CDR2 SVGIG come from the germline V gene (reference sequence). The V gene end was trimmed by 3 bases and the J gene end by 6 bases; junction bases not matched to a gene: 7. CDR3 DNA sequence: TGTGCCTGGAGCCCCGGGACAGGGGGGCGCGAGCAGTACTTC. Translation gives CAWSPGTGGREQYF.

This clone came up once. The rearrangement links TRBV4-1 to TRBJ2-6; 7 nucleotides align to TRBD1. The trim removed 2 bases at V and 0 bases at J, leaving 16 bases unmatched. CDR3 size: 21 residues. Germline V lookup: CDR1 MGHRA, CDR2 YSYEKL. The CDR3 region is CASSQLPGQMIMSSGANVLTF. The CDR3 coding sequence is TGCGCCAGCAGCCAATTACCGGGACAGATGATAATGAGCTCTGGGGCCAACGTCCTGACTTTC.

CDR3 in DNA: TGTGCCAGCAGCGTAGCAATCCGGGACACGAGCTCCTACAATGAGCAGTTCTTC. This gives the protein CASSVAIRDTSSYNEQFF. The V gene is TRBV9, the J gene TRBJ2-1; tentative D call: TRBD1 (6 bases). The germline V gene encodes CDR1 SGDLS and CDR2 YYNGEE. CDR3 length: 18 residues. The V end lost 0 bases, the J end lost 0 bases, and 16 bases lay between the germline ends.

The DNA for the CDR3 is TGTGCCAGCAGCTTACGAGGCAGGGGACAAAGCTCCTACAATGAGCAGTTCTTC. Protein sequence: CASSLRGRGQSSYNEQFF. The genes are TRBV11-2 and TRBJ2-1; D may be TRBD1 (6 bases). The V gene's germline CDR1 is SGHAT and CDR2 FQNNGV. Trimming removed 2 bases from V and 0 bases from J, with 17 bases in between. The CDR3 length is 18 residues.

This chain uses TRBV5-4 with TRBJ2-7, with TRBD1 identical over 9 bases. J was trimmed by 4 bases and V by 3 bases; bases with no gene match: 8. The CDR3 totals 15 residues. Per germline, CDR1 SGHNT and CDR2 YYREEE (reference sequence). The CDR3 loop reads CASSSTGTGTYEQYF. The CDR3 DNA follows: TGTGCCAGCAGCTCTACCGGGACAGGGACTTACGAGCAGTACTTC.

The rearrangement links TRBV6-5 to TRBJ2-1, with 12 bases that match TRBD2. V shed 6 bases and J 10 bases; nucleotides not matched to a gene: 10. Germline V CDR1 and CDR2: MNHEY, SVGAGI. CDR3 length: 15 residues. The CDR3 DNA is TGTGCCAGCAGCAAAGGGACTAGCGGGCATGAAGAGCAGTTCTTC. Translation gives CASSKGTSGHEEQFF.

The V call is TRBV6-6, the J call TRBJ1-1, with D maybe TRBD1 (6 bases). The CDR3 is 12 residues long. V lost 8 bases, J lost 6 bases, and 13 bases lay in between. Germline V gene lookup returns CDR1 MNHNY and CDR2 SVGAGI (reference sequence). This CDR3 is CASLSQGPEAFF. The CDR3, as DNA: TGTGCCAGCTTGTCGCAGGGGCCTGAAGCTTTCTTT.

This clone was seen a single time. The rearrangement uses TRBV28 and TRBJ1-2, with 9 bases that match TRBD1. CDR1 is MDHEN and CDR2 is SYDVKM in the germline V gene. There are 14 residues in the CDR3. With V trimmed by 6 bases and J by 5 bases, 7 bases remained unmatched. This CDR3 reads CASSPGQGIYGYTF. The CDR3 DNA reads TGTGCCAGCAGCCCAGGACAGGGGATTTATGGCTACACCTTC.

The rearrangement joins TRBV11-2 to TRBJ1-1, with unresolved D. V was clipped by 5 bases and J by 5 bases, with 21 bases between them. Germline CDR1 SGHAT, CDR2 FQNNGV. There are 16 residues in the CDR3. CDR3 protein: CASSNLGNLDGTEAFF. The CDR3 region has the DNA TGTGCCAGCAGCAACCTCGGGAACCTTGATGGGACTGAAGCTTTCTTT.

The rearrangement joins TRBV4-2 to TRBJ2-7; 10 bases agree with TRBD1. V lost 2 bases and J lost 4; bases outside the gene matches: 8. CDR1 is LGHNA, CDR2 YNFKEQ, per germline. The CDR3 is 16 amino acids. CDR3 nucleotide sequence: TGTGCCAGCAGCCAATCCGTGACAGGGGGCGCGTACGAGCAGTACTTC. As protein: CASSQSVTGGAYEQYF.

The chain uses TRBV9 and TRBJ2-1, with 8 bases that match TRBD2. Germline CDR1 is SGDLS and CDR2 is YYNGEE. V lost 0 bases to trimming and J lost 10 bases; unmatched junction nucleotides: 6. There are 14 residues in the CDR3. The CDR3 sequence is CASSVASGSGEQFF. For the CDR3, the DNA is TGTGCCAGCAGCGTAGCCAGCGGGAGTGGGGAGCAGTTCTTC.

The V and J genes are TRBV29-1 and TRBJ2-4, with 8 bases fitting TRBD1. The CDR3 runs 13 residues. Germline V gives CDR1 SQVTM, CDR2 ANQGSEA. Trimming at V came to 6 bases and at J to 5 bases, leaving 6 bases not matched to a gene. The CDR3 nucleotides are TGCAGCGTCATTCAGGGGGCTGAAAACATTCAGTACTTC. The encoded protein is CSVIQGAENIQYF.

The CDR3 reads CASSLSGAKGGYTF. CDR3 sequence (DNA): TGTGCCAGCAGTTTATCAGGGGCCAAGGGGGGCTACACCTTC. V usage is TRBV27 and J usage is TRBJ1-2; D might be TRBD1 (5 bases). Trimming stripped 0 bases from V and 8 bases from J, with 13 bases between. The CDR3 sequence is 14 residues long. The V gene's germline CDR1 is MNHEY and CDR2 SMNVEV (reference sequence).

The J gene is TRBJ2-3, the V gene TRBV6-1; 10 bases are shared with TRBD1. This CDR3 has 15 residues. The germline gives CDR1 MNHNS, CDR2 SASEGT. The V and J ends lost 1 base and 4 bases, in that order; junction bases with no gene match: 2. CDR3 protein: CASSEGGTGADTQYF. The CDR3 DNA follows: TGTGCCAGCAGTGAAGGGGGGACAGGGGCAGATACGCAGTATTTT.

This clone was picked up many times. Other DNA sequences of this sample code for an identical CDR3. The chain recombines TRBV7-9 with TRBJ2-7, with TRBD2 matching 8 bases. Germline assignment: CDR1 SEHNR and CDR2 FQNEAQ (reference sequence). The trim removed 5 bases at V and 2 bases at J, leaving 2 bases unmatched. This CDR3 is built from 13 residues. CDR3 DNA: TGTGCCAGCAGCCCCGGGGGGGCCTACGAGCAGTACTTC. It yields the protein CASSPGGAYEQYF.

This chain joins TRBV7-3 and TRBJ2-1, with 9 positions matching TRBD2. V shed 5 bases and J 5 bases; nucleotides not matched to a gene: 16. The CDR3 length is 18 residues. Germline V gene data show CDR1 as SGHTA and CDR2 as FQGTGA. This CDR3 reads CASSPPGGVAGVNNEQFF. CDR3 nucleotides: TGTGCCAGCAGCCCCCCTGGGGGAGTAGCGGGAGTAAACAATGAGCAGTTCTTC. The full variable domain, in which reference TRBV7-3 and TRBJ2-1 provide the parts outside the CDR3, is GAGVSQTPSNKVTEKGKYVELRCDPISGHTALYWYRQSLGQGPEFLIYFQGTGAADDSGLPNDRFFAVRPEGSVSTLKIQRTERGDSAVYLCASSPPGGVAGVNNEQFFGPGTRLTVL.

This clone occurred once. The chain uses TRBV11-2 and TRBJ2-5; D unresolved. The CDR3 is 15 amino acids. Trimming shortened V by 5 bases and J by 2 bases, and 15 bases separated the two germline ends. The germline V gene has CDR1 SGHAT and CDR2 FQNNGV. The CDR3 bases are TGTGCCAGCAGCCCGGCCGGCCCCGGGCAAGAGACCCAGTACTTC. It is translated as CASSPAGPGQETQYF.